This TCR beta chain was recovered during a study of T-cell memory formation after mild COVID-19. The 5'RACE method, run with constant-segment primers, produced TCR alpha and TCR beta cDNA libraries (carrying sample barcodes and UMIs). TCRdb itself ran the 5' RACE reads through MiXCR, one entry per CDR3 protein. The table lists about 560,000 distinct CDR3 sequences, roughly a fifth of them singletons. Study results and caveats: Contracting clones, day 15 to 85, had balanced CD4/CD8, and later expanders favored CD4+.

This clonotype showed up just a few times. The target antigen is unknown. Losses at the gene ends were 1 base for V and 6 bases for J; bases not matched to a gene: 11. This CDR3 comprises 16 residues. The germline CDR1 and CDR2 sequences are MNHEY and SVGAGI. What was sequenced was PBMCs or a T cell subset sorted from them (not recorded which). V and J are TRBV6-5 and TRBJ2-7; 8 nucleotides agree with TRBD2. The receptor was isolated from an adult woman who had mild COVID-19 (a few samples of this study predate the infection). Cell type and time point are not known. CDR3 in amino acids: CASSYWIAGITSEQYF. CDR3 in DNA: TGTGCCAGCAGTTACTGGATAGCGGGGATCACCAGCGAGCAGTACTTC.